This note documents a single T cell receptor beta chain sequence. Its target antigen remains unknown. No much larger clonotype is one base removed from it; base qualities were not supplied. Peripheral blood CD8+ and CD4+ T cells from healthy donors, Susac syndrome patients and multiple sclerosis patients were profiled using high-throughput TCR beta sequencing. Multiple sclerosis controls were treatment-naive patients with stable or active relapsing-remitting disease fulfilling revised McDonald criteria. Bulk CD8+ and CD4+ T cells were purified by magnetic negative isolation, whereas CD8+ TEMRA cells were enriched by FACS. Blood was collected in EDTA tubes and processed within 24 hours, with PBMCs isolated through density gradient centrifugation. PBMCs intended for TCR sequencing were frozen in liquid nitrogen and were later thawed in a 37 degrees C water bath. The sorted or isolated CD4+, CD8+ and CD8+ TEMRA cells reached a purity of at least 90%.

RNA was extracted using the RNeasy kit, and roughly 0.5 to 1 microgram was reverse transcribed with random hexamers. The immunoSEQ multiplex PCR assay, covering 54 Vbeta and 13 Jbeta segments, was used to amplify TCR beta CDR3 regions. Bias from PCR amplification was corrected by using a synthetic template baseline for primer optimization and for computational correction. Per the original workflow: Reads were annotated to V, D and J genes per IMGT and analyzed with immunoSEQ Analyzer, keeping only productive sequences. Clonality was calculated as one minus the Shannon entropy normalized by log2 of the number of productive unique sequences. For each patient and control, public and private clones were evaluated among the 100 most prevalent clones. Clones were defined as Susac-specific if absent from the healthy and MS cohorts, from 900 to 1,200 published viral clones and from other ImmuneACCESS disease sequences. TCRdb reran the public reads through fastp at Q25 and MiXCR, keeping productive beta chains. Each CDR3 protein gets just one entry, which takes the most common genes and DNA from the rows behind it. None of the V and J calls come from the authors' own analysis; TCRdb made them. The sample table contains about 300,000 distinct CDR3 sequences; only one count was recorded for approximately 89% of them. The biggest ten clones account for approximately 0.18% of the sample.

This sample is part of a study of CD8 T cells in Susac syndrome (dated by TCRdb to 2018 to 2020). With respect to the entire study: Repertoire sequencing was used to test whether CD8+ T cell activation and differentiation in Susac syndrome was antigen driven. The clonality of the CD8+ T cell repertoire was compared across 12 healthy donors, some 14 Susac syndrome patients and around 16 multiple sclerosis patients. Results the study describes overall, beyond this receptor: The number of individuals in the TCR sequencing and HLA analysis was recognized as being relatively small.

CDR1 and CDR2 were assigned from the germline V gene as LGHNA and YSLEER. The CDR3 numbers 16 residues from cysteine through phenylalanine. Only CDR3 DNA is held: 48 bases, read in frame from base 1. The V and J ends are trimmed by 5 bases and 0 bases, leaving 14 bases between them. The TCR originated in a human donor with multiple sclerosis. Sequencing was carried out using CD8+ T cells from PBMCs. The rearrangement combines TRBV4-3 with TRBJ2-1, with TRBD1 perhaps the D gene, on 7 matching bases. The CDR3 here reads CASSTTGTSSYNEQFF. The sequence in DNA is TGCGCCAGCAGCACGACAGGGACTTCCTCCTACAATGAGCAGTTCTTC.